The present TCR beta chain was sequenced within a study of Ad26.COV2.S vaccination and SARS-CoV-2 variants. Study context: Donor allocation was to the COV1001 Ad26.COV2.S trial arm. Recipients of Ad26.COV2.S got it intramuscularly, once or twice 56 days apart.

Clones were read by immunoSEQ multiplex PCR, and TCRdb kept only the in-frame ones, dropping some. The sample carries 350,000 to 400,000 clones, 70% to 90% recorded once. A note on this clone: Its specificity is not known.

The CDR3 spans 15 residues. Between the trimmed V and J ends, which lost 3 bases and 2 bases, there was a span of 8 bases. The germline V gene has CDR1 LNHDA and CDR2 SQIVND (reference sequence). As for treatment: 15 to 20 received Ad26.COV2.S at low or high dose, single or two shots; 5 received placebo; per-sample allocation not given. The investigators took samples on day 63 after the first vaccine or placebo injection. Donation came from an adult in Boston who was aged 18-55 years. Whole-study results and caveats: Reported post-vaccination CD8+ and CD4+ T cell responses to spike showed substantial breadth.

The chain employs TRBV19 and TRBJ2-6; D may match TRBD1 or TRBD2 (5 bases each). The sample here was peripheral blood, taken in a trial of Ad26.COV2.S vaccine versus placebo. The source of this sequence is a person aged 18-60 years who received the Ad26.COV2.S COVID-19 vaccine or a placebo. In nucleotides, the CDR3 is TGTGCCAGTAGTATGTGGGGGACTGGGGCCAACGTCCTGACTTTC. It yields the protein CASSMWGTGANVLTF.